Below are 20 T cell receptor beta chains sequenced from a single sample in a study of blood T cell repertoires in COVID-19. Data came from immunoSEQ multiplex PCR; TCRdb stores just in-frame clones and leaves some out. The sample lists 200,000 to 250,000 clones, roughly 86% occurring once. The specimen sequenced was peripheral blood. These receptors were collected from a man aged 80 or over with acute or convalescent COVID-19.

This CDR3 reads CASSPVGGLGGEQYF. The CDR3 bases are TGCGCCAGCAGCCCGGTTGGGGGCTTAGGTGGCGAGCAGTACTTC. The V call is TRBV5-1, the J call TRBJ2-7, with a tentative D call TRBD1 (6 bases). Deletions cut 4 bases from V and 6 bases from J, with 20 bases between. Looked up from germline, CDR1 is SGHRS and CDR2 is YFSETQ. This CDR3 region has 15 residues.

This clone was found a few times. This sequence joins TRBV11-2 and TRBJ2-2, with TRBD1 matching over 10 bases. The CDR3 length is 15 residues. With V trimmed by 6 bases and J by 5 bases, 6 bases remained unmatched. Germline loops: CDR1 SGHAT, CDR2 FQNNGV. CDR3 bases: TGTGCCAGCAGACGACCGGGACAGGGGACCGGGGAGCTGTTTTTT. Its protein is CASRRPGQGTGELFF.

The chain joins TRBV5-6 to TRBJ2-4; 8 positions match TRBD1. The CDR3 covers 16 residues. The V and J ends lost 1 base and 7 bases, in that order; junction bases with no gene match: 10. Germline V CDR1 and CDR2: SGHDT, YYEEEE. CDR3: CASSLRTGRKDNIQYF. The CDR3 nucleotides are TGTGCCAGCAGCTTGCGGACAGGGCGGAAAGATAACATTCAGTACTTC.

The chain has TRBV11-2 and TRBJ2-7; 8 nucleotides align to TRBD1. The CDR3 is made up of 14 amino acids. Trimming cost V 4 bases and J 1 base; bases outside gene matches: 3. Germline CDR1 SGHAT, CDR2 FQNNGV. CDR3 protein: CASSSTGGSYEQYF. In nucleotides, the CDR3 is TGTGCCAGCAGCTCCACAGGGGGGTCCTACGAGCAGTACTTC.

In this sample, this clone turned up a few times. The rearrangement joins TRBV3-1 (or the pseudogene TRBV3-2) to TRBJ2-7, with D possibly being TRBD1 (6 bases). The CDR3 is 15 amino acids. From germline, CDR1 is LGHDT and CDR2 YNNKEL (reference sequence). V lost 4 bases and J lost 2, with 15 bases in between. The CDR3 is CASSRGPGDPYEQYF. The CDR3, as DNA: TGTGCCAGCAGCCGGGGGCCCGGGGACCCCTACGAGCAGTACTTC.

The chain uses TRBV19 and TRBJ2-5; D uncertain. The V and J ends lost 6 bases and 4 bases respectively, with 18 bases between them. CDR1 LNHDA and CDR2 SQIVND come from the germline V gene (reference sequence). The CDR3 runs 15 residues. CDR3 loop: CASSLAQIRPETQYF. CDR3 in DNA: TGTGCCAGTAGCCTGGCCCAGATCAGGCCAGAGACCCAGTACTTC.

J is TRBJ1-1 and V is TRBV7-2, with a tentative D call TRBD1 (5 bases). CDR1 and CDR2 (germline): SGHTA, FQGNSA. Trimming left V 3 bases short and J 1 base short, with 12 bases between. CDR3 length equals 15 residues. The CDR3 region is CASSFTGSANTEAFF. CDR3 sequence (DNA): TGTGCCAGCAGCTTTACAGGCTCTGCGAACACTGAAGCTTTCTTT.

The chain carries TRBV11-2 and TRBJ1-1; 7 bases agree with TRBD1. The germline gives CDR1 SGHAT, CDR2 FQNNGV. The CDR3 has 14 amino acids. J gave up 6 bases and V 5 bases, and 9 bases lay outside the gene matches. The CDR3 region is CASSTRQGSPEAFF. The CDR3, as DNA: TGTGCCAGCAGCACCAGACAGGGTAGCCCTGAAGCTTTCTTT.

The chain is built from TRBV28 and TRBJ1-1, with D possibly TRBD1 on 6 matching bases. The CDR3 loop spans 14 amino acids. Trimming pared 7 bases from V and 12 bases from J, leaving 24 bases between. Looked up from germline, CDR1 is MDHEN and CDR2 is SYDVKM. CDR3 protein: CASTGGDRTPATFF. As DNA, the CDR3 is TGTGCCAGCACTGGGGGCGACAGGACCCCCGCGACTTTCTTT.

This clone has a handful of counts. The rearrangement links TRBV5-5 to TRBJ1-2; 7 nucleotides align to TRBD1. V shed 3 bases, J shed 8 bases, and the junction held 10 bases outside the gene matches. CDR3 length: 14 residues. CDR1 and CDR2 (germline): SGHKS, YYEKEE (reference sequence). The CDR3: CASSSTGAGWGYTF. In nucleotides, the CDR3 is TGTGCCAGCAGCTCTACAGGGGCGGGGTGGGGCTACACCTTC.

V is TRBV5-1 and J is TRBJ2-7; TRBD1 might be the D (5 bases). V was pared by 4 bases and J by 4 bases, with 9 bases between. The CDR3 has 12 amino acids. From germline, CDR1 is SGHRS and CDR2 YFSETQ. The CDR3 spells CASSPDSYEQYF. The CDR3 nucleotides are TGCGCCAGCAGCCCCGACAGTTACGAGCAGTACTTC. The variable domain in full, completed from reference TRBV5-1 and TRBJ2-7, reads KAGVTQTPRYLIKTRGQQVTLSCSPISGHRSVSWYQQTPGQGLQFLFEYFSETQRNKGNFPGRFSGRQFSNSRSEMNVSTLELGDSALYLCASSPDSYEQYFGPGTRLTVT.

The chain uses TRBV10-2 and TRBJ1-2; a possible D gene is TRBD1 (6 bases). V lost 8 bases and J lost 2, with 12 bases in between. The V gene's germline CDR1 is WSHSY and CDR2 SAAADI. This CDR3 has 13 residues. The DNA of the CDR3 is TGCGCCAGCGGGGACAAACCGAACTATGGCTACACCTTC. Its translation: CASGDKPNYGYTF.

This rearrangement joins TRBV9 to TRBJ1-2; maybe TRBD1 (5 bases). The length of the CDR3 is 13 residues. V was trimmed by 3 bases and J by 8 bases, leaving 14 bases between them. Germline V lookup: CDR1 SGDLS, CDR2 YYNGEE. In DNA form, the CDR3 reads TGTGCCAGCAGCGCCCCTGCGGAGGGGGGCTACACCTTC. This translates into CASSAPAEGGYTF.

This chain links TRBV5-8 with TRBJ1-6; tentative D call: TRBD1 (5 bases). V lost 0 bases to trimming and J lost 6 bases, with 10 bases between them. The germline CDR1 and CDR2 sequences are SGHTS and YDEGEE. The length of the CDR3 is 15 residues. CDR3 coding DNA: TGTGCCAGCAGCTTGGGGACAAACTCTAATTCACCCCTCCACTTT. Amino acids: CASSLGTNSNSPLHF.

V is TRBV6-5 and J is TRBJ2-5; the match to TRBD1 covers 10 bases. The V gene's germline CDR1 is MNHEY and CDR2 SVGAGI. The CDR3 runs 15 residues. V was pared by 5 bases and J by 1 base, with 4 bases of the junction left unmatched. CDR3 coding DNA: TGTGCCAGCAGTAGGACAGGGGGGCGCCAAGAGACCCAGTACTTC. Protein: CASSRTGGRQETQYF.

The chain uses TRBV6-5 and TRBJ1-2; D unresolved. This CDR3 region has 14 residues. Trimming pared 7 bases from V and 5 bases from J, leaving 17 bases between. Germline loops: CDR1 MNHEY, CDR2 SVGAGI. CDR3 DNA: TGTGCCAGCACTCCGGACGGAGGTTCTTATGGCTACACCTTC. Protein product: CASTPDGGSYGYTF.

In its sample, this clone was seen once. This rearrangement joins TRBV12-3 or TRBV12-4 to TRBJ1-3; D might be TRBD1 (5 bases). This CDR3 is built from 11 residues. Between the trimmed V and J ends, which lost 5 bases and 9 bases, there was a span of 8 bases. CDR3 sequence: CASSMGPTIYF. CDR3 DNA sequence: TGTGCCAGCAGTATGGGGCCCACCATATATTTT.

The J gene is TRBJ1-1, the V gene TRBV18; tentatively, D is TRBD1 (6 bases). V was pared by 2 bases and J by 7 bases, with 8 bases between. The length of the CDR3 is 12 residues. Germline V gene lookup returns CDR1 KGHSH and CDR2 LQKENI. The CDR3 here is CASSPGQREAFF. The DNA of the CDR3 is TGTGCCAGCTCACCAGGACAGCGTGAAGCTTTCTTT.

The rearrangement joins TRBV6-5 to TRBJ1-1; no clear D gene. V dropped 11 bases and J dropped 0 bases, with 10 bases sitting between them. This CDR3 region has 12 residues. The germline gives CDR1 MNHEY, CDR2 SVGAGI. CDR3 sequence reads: CAGKRMNTEAFF. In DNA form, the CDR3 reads TGTGCCGGCAAGAGGATGAACACTGAAGCTTTCTTT.

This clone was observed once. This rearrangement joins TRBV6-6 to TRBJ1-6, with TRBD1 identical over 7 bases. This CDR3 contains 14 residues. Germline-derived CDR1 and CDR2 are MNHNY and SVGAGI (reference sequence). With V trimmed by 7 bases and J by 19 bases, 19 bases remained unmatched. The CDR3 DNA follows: TGTGCCAGCACAGTACAGCAGACAGGGCCGGGTTTGCACTTT. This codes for CASTVQQTGPGLHF.